The 22 T cell receptor beta chains reported below all come from one sample, sequenced in a study of blood T cell repertoires in COVID-19. Data came from immunoSEQ multiplex PCR; TCRdb stores just in-frame clones and leaves some out. The sample lists around 47,000 clones; just under 90% were seen once. The sequenced material came from peripheral blood. Receptors were obtained from a man older than 75 with active or convalescent COVID-19.

The chain combines TRBV28 with TRBJ1-1; 12 bases align to TRBD1. Trimming cost V 5 bases and J 3 bases; bases outside gene matches: 13. The length of the CDR3 is 18 residues. CDR1 MDHEN and CDR2 SYDVKM come from the germline V gene. CDR3 bases: TGTGCCAGCAGTCACCGGAGGGGGACAGGGGGCGCGGACACTGAAGCTTTCTTT. Encoded protein: CASSHRRGTGGADTEAFF. The full variable domain, in which reference TRBV28 and TRBJ1-1 provide the parts outside the CDR3, is DVKVTQSSRYLVKRTGEKVFLECVQDMDHENMFWYRQDPGLGLRLIYFSYDVKMKEKGDIPEGYSVSREKKERFSLILESASTNQTSMYLCASSHRRGTGGADTEAFFGQGTRLTVV.

The gene calls are TRBV5-4 and TRBJ1-4, with unresolved D. This CDR3 region has 17 residues. V lost 4 bases and J lost 6, with 22 bases in between. The germline gives CDR1 SGHNT, CDR2 YYREEE (reference sequence). The CDR3 nucleotides read TGTGCCAGCAGCCTGATCGGCGGCCAGGACGGGGATGAAAAACTGTTTTTT. This codes for CASSLIGGQDGDEKLFF.

V is TRBV19 and J is TRBJ1-5, with no clear D. Germline V CDR1 and CDR2: LNHDA, SQIVND (reference sequence). The length of the CDR3 is 13 residues. V was cut by 6 bases and J by 2 bases, with 8 bases left in between. The CDR3 spells CASRLRGNQPQHF. The CDR3 DNA reads as TGTGCCAGTAGGTTGAGGGGCAATCAGCCCCAGCATTTT.

The chain's CDR3 is CSVEGARFGQGGGNTF. CDR3 DNA: TGCAGCGTTGAAGGCGCCCGTTTTGGACAGGGGGGAGGCAACACCTTC. This chain uses TRBV29-1 with TRBJ1-2; 10 nucleotides line up with TRBD1. Unmatched junction bases numbered 17, after V lost 1 base and J lost 12 bases. CDR1 and CDR2 (germline): SQVTM, ANQGSEA. This CDR3 region has 16 residues.

V usage is TRBV6-6 and J usage is TRBJ2-7, with TRBD2 matching over 9 bases. Germline V gene data show CDR1 as MNHNY and CDR2 as SVGAGI (reference sequence). This CDR3 region has 17 residues. The V and J ends lost 5 bases and 0 bases, in that order; junction bases with no gene match: 11. The chain's CDR3 is CASSRGLAGRTSYEQYF. In DNA form, the CDR3 reads TGTGCCAGCAGTCGCGGGCTAGCGGGGAGAACCTCCTACGAGCAGTACTTC.

The V gene is TRBV4-3, the J gene TRBJ1-6, with a weak D call TRBD1 (5 bases). Germline V CDR1 and CDR2: LGHNA, YSLEER. V was shortened by 1 base and J by 10 bases, with 11 bases between the two germline ends. The CDR3 loop spans 14 amino acids. This CDR3 is CASSQGVGLSPLHF. The CDR3 DNA is TGCGCCAGCAGCCAAGGGGTGGGGCTGTCACCCCTCCACTTT.

The gene calls are TRBV7-2 and TRBJ2-1; TRBD2 agrees at 7 bases. The V and J ends lost 5 bases and 4 bases, in that order; junction bases with no gene match: 8. CDR3 length equals 15 residues. CDR1 and CDR2 (germline): SGHTA, FQGNSA. The CDR3 sequence is CASSQSAGVYNEQFF. CDR3 DNA: TGTGCCAGCAGCCAGTCGGCGGGGGTATACAATGAGCAGTTCTTC.

Only one count was recorded for this clone. The V gene is TRBV29-1, the J gene TRBJ2-3; no reliable D call. The CDR3 is made up of 16 amino acids. V lost 4 bases to trimming and J lost 5 bases, with 22 bases between them. Looked up from germline, CDR1 is SQVTM and CDR2 is ANQGSEA. DNA of the CDR3: TGCAGCGTTGTGAACCCAGCCAGGCAAGTCAGAGATACGCAGTATTTT. Translated: CSVVNPARQVRDTQYF.

This clone was observed a single time. V and J are TRBV5-5 and TRBJ2-7, with unresolved D. The germline CDR1 and CDR2 sequences are SGHKS and YYEKEE (reference sequence). Trimming left V 0 bases short and J 2 bases short, with 12 bases between. This CDR3 has 15 residues. CDR3 nucleotide sequence: TGTGCCAGCAGCTTGGGCCCCACTGATACCTACGAGCAGTACTTC. Amino acid sequence: CASSLGPTDTYEQYF.

V is TRBV5-1 and J is TRBJ2-2, with 8 bases identical to TRBD2. V was pared by 4 bases and J by 2 bases, with 7 bases of the junction left unmatched. The V gene's germline CDR1 is SGHRS and CDR2 YFSETQ. The CDR3 loop spans 16 amino acids. Written as DNA, the CDR3 is TGCGCCAGCAGCCCTCAAGCGGGGGCCAACACCGGGGAGCTGTTTTTT. This encodes CASSPQAGANTGELFF.

This chain joins TRBV5-6 and TRBJ2-1, with 9 bases aligning to TRBD2. This CDR3 region has 18 residues. CDR1 and CDR2 (germline): SGHDT, YYEEEE. V gave up 3 bases and J gave up 0 bases; unmatched junction bases: 10. CDR3 residues: CASSSLAGTRSSYNEQFF. The CDR3 DNA reads as TGTGCCAGCAGCTCGCTAGCGGGGACAAGAAGCTCCTACAATGAGCAGTTCTTC.

This chain connects TRBV15 to TRBJ1-6, with D maybe TRBD1 (5 bases). V lost 1 base and J 10 bases, leaving 14 bases between the germline ends. The CDR3 runs to 15 residues. From germline, CDR1 is LNHNV and CDR2 YYDKDF (reference sequence). DNA for the CDR3: TGTGCCACCAGCAGAGCTTGGGGGGGGAGATCACCCCTCCACTTT. The encoded protein is CATSRAWGGRSPLHF. Full variable domain (rest looked up from reference TRBV15 and TRBJ1-6): DAMVIQNPRYQVTQFGKPVTLSCSQTLNHNVMYWYQQKSSQAPKLLFHYYDKDFNNEADTPDNFQSRRPNTSFCFLDIRSPGLGDTAMYLCATSRAWGGRSPLHFGNGTRLTVT.

The genes are TRBV6-5 and TRBJ2-7; 9 bases are shared with TRBD1. The CDR3 spans 15 residues. The junction had 4 bases not matched to a gene; V was cut back by 0 bases and J by 4 bases. The germline V gene encodes CDR1 MNHEY and CDR2 SVGAGI. Written as DNA, the CDR3 is TGTGCCAGCAGTTACTCTGGGACAGGGTGGTACGAGCAGTACTTC. It is translated as CASSYSGTGWYEQYF.

This clone appeared once. The chain is built from TRBV9 and TRBJ2-2, with 9 bases that match TRBD2. Germline V gene data show CDR1 as SGDLS and CDR2 as YYNGEE. After removal of 2 bases from V and 4 bases from J, the junction contained 3 bases not matched to a gene. The CDR3 runs to 15 residues. DNA for the CDR3: TGTGCCAGCAGCGTCTCAGCGGGAGGCACCGGGGAGCTGTTTTTT. Its protein product is CASSVSAGGTGELFF.

The DNA for the CDR3 is TGCAGCGTTGAAGGGACTAGCGGGGACCCGTATACGCAGTATTTT. Protein sequence: CSVEGTSGDPYTQYF. The chain joins TRBV29-1 to TRBJ2-3, with 12 bases identical to TRBD2. The V and J ends lost 1 base and 7 bases, in that order; junction bases with no gene match: 6. Germline CDR1 is SQVTM and CDR2 is ANQGSEA. The CDR3 length is 15 residues.

This rearrangement joins TRBV7-8 to TRBJ2-3, with a weak D call TRBD1 (7 bases). Germline V CDR1 and CDR2: SGHVS, FQNEAQ. CDR3 length: 18 residues. V lost 5 bases to trimming and J lost 1 base, with 22 bases between them. DNA of the CDR3: TGTGCCAGCAGCCGCAGACAGGGAGGTCTGAGTGGCACAGATACGCAGTATTTT. Protein: CASSRRQGGLSGTDTQYF.

The chain is built from TRBV28 and TRBJ1-5; 8 bases map to TRBD1. CDR1 and CDR2 from the germline V gene are MDHEN and SYDVKM. Trimming took 7 bases from V and 2 from J; bases not matched to a gene: 7. This CDR3 is 15 amino acids long. CDR3 DNA sequence: TGTGCCAGCACCTCAGGGGGCGCCGGCAATCAGCCCCAGCATTTT. Encoded protein: CASTSGGAGNQPQHF.

The chain carries TRBV19 and TRBJ2-5; weak D call: TRBD1 (5 bases). V shed 1 base and J shed 1 base, with 10 bases lying between them. This CDR3 has 15 amino acids. Germline assignment: CDR1 LNHDA and CDR2 SQIVND (reference sequence). DNA of the CDR3: TGTGCCAGTAGTATAGGTTGGGGCCTCCAAGAGACCCAGTACTTC. It encodes CASSIGWGLQETQYF. The whole variable domain, filled in from reference TRBV19 and TRBJ2-5, reads DGGITQSPKYLFRKEGQNVTLSCEQNLNHDAMYWYRQDPGQGLRLIYYSQIVNDFQKGDIAEGYSVSREKKESFPLTVTSAQKNPTAFYLCASSIGWGLQETQYFGPGTRLLVL.

The chain has TRBV5-1 and TRBJ2-5; no clear D. V dropped 0 bases and J dropped 5 bases, with 14 bases sitting between them. Germline loops: CDR1 SGHRS, CDR2 YFSETQ. This CDR3 comprises 15 residues. In nucleotides, the CDR3 is TGCGCCAGCAGCTTGGCCCCCGGGTCCGGGGAGACCCAGTACTTC. Its translation: CASSLAPGSGETQYF.

The chain joins TRBV6-4 to TRBJ2-1, with 12 bases matching TRBD2. V was clipped by 6 bases and J by 7 bases; unmatched bases: 10. The germline V gene has CDR1 MRHNA and CDR2 SNTAGT. The CDR3 runs 16 residues. The CDR3 is CASSTQLAGGWNEQFF. The CDR3 DNA reads TGTGCCAGCAGCACCCAACTAGCGGGGGGTTGGAATGAGCAGTTCTTC.

The J gene is TRBJ2-3, the V gene TRBV19; TRBD2 matches at 10 bases. Germline V gene lookup returns CDR1 LNHDA and CDR2 SQIVND (reference sequence). V was clipped by 5 bases and J by 3 bases; unmatched bases: 5. The CDR3 runs to 15 residues. The CDR3 is CASSPSGGTTDTQYF. In nucleotides, the CDR3 is TGTGCCAGTAGTCCTAGCGGGGGCACAACAGATACGCAGTATTTT.

This chain uses TRBV19 with TRBJ2-7; tentatively, D is TRBD1 (7 bases). This CDR3 is built from 14 residues. V was trimmed by 4 bases and J by 5 bases, leaving 15 bases between them. Per germline, CDR1 LNHDA and CDR2 SQIVND (reference sequence). The CDR3 nucleotides are TGTGCCAGTAGTAGAGCAGGGGGACTGAACGAGCAGTACTTC. Protein sequence: CASSRAGGLNEQYF.